This paragraph covers one T cell receptor (beta chain) sequence. No antigen is known for it. This entry comes from a study of cytomegalovirus exposure and HLA in healthy donors. General study results and limits: It was reported that the classifier diagnosed cytomegalovirus status with high specificity and sensitivity in both the original and validation cohorts.

Amplification used 60 Vbeta primers and 13 Jbeta primers. Method: immunoSEQ multiplex PCR; TCRdb's copy keeps in-frame clones and lacks some. This sample has around 150,000 clones, with 50% to 75% found just once. This CDR3 region has 15 residues. Germline V gene data show CDR1 as MNHNS and CDR2 as SASEGT. Trimming pared 5 bases from V and 3 bases from J, leaving 14 bases between. Unrecorded immune exposures were likely, despite nominal health at sampling. This TCR was sampled from a woman aged 55-70 years in good health and CMV-seropositive. This sequence joins TRBV6-1 and TRBJ1-3; the D gene is possibly TRBD1 (6 bases). The sequencing sample was made of PBMCs. The chain's CDR3 is CASSTTQGFGNTIYF. CDR3 in DNA: TGTGCCAGCAGTACAACACAGGGATTTGGAAACACCATATATTTT.